This T cell receptor beta chain was obtained from a study of response to subunit inactivated influenza vaccine. This clonotype was picked up a small number of times. Its antigen remains unidentified. The germline gives CDR1 SGHTA, CDR2 FQGNSA. V lost 4 bases and J lost 4, with 10 bases in between. The CDR3 contains 13 residues. Points from the study as a whole: Each seasonal influenza vaccination, the authors suggested, recruits few new T cells.

In TCRdb, the RT-PCR reads were re-called with MiXCR into one record per CDR3 protein. The table records about 160,000 distinct CDR3 sequences, roughly 11% of them present only once. This rearrangement joins TRBV7-2 to TRBJ1-1, with a tentative D call TRBD1 (5 bases). The sample consisted of non-naive T cells sorted from PBMCs, taken 40 to 50 days after vaccination. This receptor was obtained from a man over 45 who received an inactivated influenza vaccine. This CDR3 is CASSWGVGTEAFF. In nucleotides, the CDR3 is TGTGCCAGCAGCTGGGGGGTGGGCACTGAAGCTTTCTTT.